These 11 T cell receptor beta chains were all obtained from the same sample, sequenced in a study of cytomegalovirus exposure and HLA in healthy donors. TCRdb keeps only in-frame clones here, not all; method: immunoSEQ multiplex PCR. The sample lists more than 250,000 clones, 87% occurring once. The sample consisted of PBMCs. The receptor set was obtained from a woman aged 25 to 39 in good health and CMV-seropositive.

The V and J genes are TRBV7-6 and TRBJ2-1; 13 bases map to TRBD2. This CDR3 is 15 amino acids long. Germline loops: CDR1 SGHVS, CDR2 FNYEAQ. V gave up 5 bases and J gave up 7 bases; unmatched junction bases: 5. The CDR3 DNA sequence: TGTGCCAGCAGCCCGACTAGCGGGAGGAGAAATGAGCAGTTCTTC. It specifies CASSPTSGRRNEQFF.

This clone was seen just once. This sequence joins TRBV30 and TRBJ1-3; D call uncertain. Germline assignment: CDR1 GTSNPN and CDR2 SVGIG (reference sequence). CDR3 length: 13 amino acids. Trimming left V 8 bases short and J 0 bases short, with 11 bases between. The CDR3 nucleotides are TGTGCCCGGATGACGTCCTCTGGAAACACCATATATTTT. Its translation: CARMTSSGNTIYF.

V gene TRBV18 combines with J gene TRBJ2-3; TRBD2 is a possible D gene (6 bases). Germline CDR1 and CDR2: KGHSH and LQKENI. The CDR3 spans 15 residues. The V gene lost 6 bases and the J gene lost 2 bases, with 15 bases spanning the gap. The CDR3 DNA follows: TGTGCCAGCTCGGCTCCGGGACTGACCACAGATACGCAGTATTTT. Residues: CASSAPGLTTDTQYF. The whole variable domain, filled in from reference TRBV18 and TRBJ2-3, reads NAGVMQNPRHLVRRRGQEARLRCSPMKGHSHVYWYRQLPEEGLKFMVYLQKENIIDESGMPKERFSAEFPKEGPSILRIQQVVRGDSAAYFCASSAPGLTTDTQYFGPGTRLTVL.

The chain couples TRBV28 to TRBJ1-1; 11 bases map to TRBD1. V gave up 6 bases and J gave up 8 bases; unmatched junction bases: 11. Germline assignment: CDR1 MDHEN and CDR2 SYDVKM. The CDR3 totals 15 residues. The CDR3 region is CASSLMGGQGEEAFF. The CDR3, as DNA: TGTGCCAGCAGCCTTATGGGGGGACAGGGGGAAGAAGCTTTCTTT.

The DNA for the CDR3 is TGCGCCAGCAGCCAAGTACCGGGACAAGATAATTCACCCCTCCACTTT. Residues: CASSQVPGQDNSPLHF. The chain links TRBV4-1 to TRBJ1-6; D is possibly TRBD1 (6 bases). The CDR3 length is 16 residues. Per germline, CDR1 MGHRA and CDR2 YSYEKL. V was shortened by 1 base and J by 5 bases, with 12 bases between the two germline ends.

The CDR3 loop is CASARKAGVTDTQYF. The CDR3 nucleotides read TGTGCCAGCGCCCGGAAGGCGGGAGTAACAGATACGCAGTATTTT. This chain joins TRBV2 and TRBJ2-3; 7 bases agree with TRBD2. This CDR3 region has 15 residues. Unmatched junction bases numbered 11, after V lost 8 bases and J lost 3 bases. Germline V gives CDR1 SNHLY, CDR2 FYNNEI.

This clone appeared a single time. The V gene is TRBV5-1, the J gene TRBJ2-1; TRBD1 is a possible D gene (5 bases). The CDR3 is 15 residues long. Germline CDR1 SGHRS, CDR2 YFSETQ. V shed 2 bases and J shed 8 bases, with 17 bases lying between them. The CDR3 coding sequence is TGCGCCAGCAGCTTCCCAGACCGTGACAGTCATGAGCAGTTCTTC. It is translated as CASSFPDRDSHEQFF. Full variable domain (outside the CDR3, taken from reference TRBV5-1 and TRBJ2-1): KAGVTQTPRYLIKTRGQQVTLSCSPISGHRSVSWYQQTPGQGLQFLFEYFSETQRNKGNFPGRFSGRQFSNSRSEMNVSTLELGDSALYLCASSFPDRDSHEQFFGPGTRLTVL.

The J gene is TRBJ2-7, the V gene TRBV28, with unresolved D. The CDR3 loop spans 14 amino acids. The germline CDR1 and CDR2 sequences are MDHEN and SYDVKM. Trimming removed 6 bases at V and 1 base at J, with 13 bases between. Here the CDR3 reads CASRNDQRSYEQYF. The CDR3 DNA reads TGTGCCAGCAGAAATGACCAAAGGTCCTACGAGCAGTACTTC.

The chain joins TRBV27 to TRBJ1-1, with unresolved D. CDR1 is MNHEY and CDR2 is SMNVEV in the germline V gene (reference sequence). CDR3 size: 14 residues. Trimming took 5 bases from V and 0 from J, leaving 10 bases between them. The CDR3 nucleotides are TGTGCCAGCAGTCGAGGGAACCTGAACACTGAAGCTTTCTTT. This encodes CASSRGNLNTEAFF.

V usage is TRBV2 and J usage is TRBJ1-4; D perhaps matches TRBD1 (5 bases). Trimming stripped 6 bases from V and 4 bases from J, with 15 bases between. CDR1 and CDR2 (germline): SNHLY, FYNNEI. CDR3 size: 15 residues. CDR3 DNA: TGTGCCAGCAGCGCTAAGGGGAATTTTAATGAAAAACTGTTTTTT. Translation: CASSAKGNFNEKLFF.

The J gene is TRBJ2-1, the V gene TRBV6-5; TRBD1 matches at 7 bases. In germline, CDR1 is MNHEY, CDR2 SVGAGI. With V trimmed by 3 bases and J by 5 bases, 7 bases remained unmatched. This CDR3 is 15 amino acids long. CDR3 nucleotides: TGTGCCAGCAGTTATGCGCCTAGGGGGCACAATGAGCAGTTCTTC. Protein product: CASSYAPRGHNEQFF.